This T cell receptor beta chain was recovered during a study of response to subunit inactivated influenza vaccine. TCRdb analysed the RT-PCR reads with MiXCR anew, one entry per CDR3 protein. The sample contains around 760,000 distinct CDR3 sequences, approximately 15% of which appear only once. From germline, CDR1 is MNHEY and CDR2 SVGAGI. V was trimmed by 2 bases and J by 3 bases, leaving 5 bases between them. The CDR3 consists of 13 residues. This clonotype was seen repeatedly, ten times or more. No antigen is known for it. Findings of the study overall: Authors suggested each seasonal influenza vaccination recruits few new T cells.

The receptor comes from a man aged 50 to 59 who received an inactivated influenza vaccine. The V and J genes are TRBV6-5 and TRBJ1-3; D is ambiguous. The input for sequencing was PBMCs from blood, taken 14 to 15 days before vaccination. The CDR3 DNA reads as TGTGCCAGCAGTTACAGGCGTGGAAACACCATATATTTT. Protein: CASSYRRGNTIYF.